Presented here are 21 T cell receptor beta chains from one specimen sequenced in a study of shared clonotypes between healthy human individuals. Data came from immunoSEQ multiplex PCR; TCRdb stores just in-frame clones and leaves some out. This repertoire shows over a million clones, around 76% found once; its top ten account for around 1.5%. Input material: memory CD4+ T cells sorted from blood. Subset noted: CD45RA-negative fraction. The receptors here all came from a young man in good health.

The V and J genes are TRBV5-5 and TRBJ2-6; tentative D call: TRBD1 (5 bases). Germline-derived CDR1 and CDR2 are SGHKS and YYEKEE (reference sequence). V lost 7 bases, J lost 4 bases, and 27 bases lay in between. The length of the CDR3 is 19 residues. CDR3 nucleotides: TGTGCCAGCTCCTCTAGGGCAGGGCCCGGCGTGGAAGGGGCCAACGTCCTGACTTTC. It yields the protein CASSSRAGPGVEGANVLTF.

V is TRBV27 and J is TRBJ1-4; D ambiguous. CDR3 length: 15 residues. Trimming stripped 6 bases from V and 0 bases from J, with 11 bases between. The germline V gene encodes CDR1 MNHEY and CDR2 SMNVEV (reference sequence). DNA of the CDR3: TGTGCCAGCAGGAGAGCCTCGGCAACTAATGAAAAACTGTTTTTT. Translated, it gives CASRRASATNEKLFF.

V and J are TRBV30 and TRBJ2-5, with 7 bases identical to TRBD2. The CDR3 totals 13 residues. Losses at the gene ends were 3 bases for V and 2 bases for J; bases not matched to a gene: 3. CDR1 GTSNPN and CDR2 SVGIG come from the germline V gene (reference sequence). CDR3 nucleotides: TGTGCCTGGAGACCAGCGGGGCAAGAGACCCAGTACTTC. It codes for CAWRPAGQETQYF.

The genes are TRBV27 and TRBJ2-1, with a possible D match to TRBD1 (6 bases). V was trimmed by 6 bases and J by 4 bases, leaving 19 bases between them. The CDR3 contains 16 residues. Germline V gene lookup returns CDR1 MNHEY and CDR2 SMNVEV (reference sequence). The CDR3 nucleotides read TGTGCCAGCAGACGACTCCGGGACACCTCTTACAATGAGCAGTTCTTC. Translation gives CASRRLRDTSYNEQFF.

This chain uses TRBV19 with TRBJ2-6; no reliable D call. CDR1 and CDR2 (germline): LNHDA, SQIVND (reference sequence). The length of the CDR3 is 15 residues. Trimming shortened V by 4 bases and J by 2 bases, and 9 bases separated the two germline ends. The CDR3 nucleotides read TGTGCCAGTAGTACTACAAGGGCTGGGGCCAACGTCCTGACTTTC. Translation: CASSTTRAGANVLTF.

For this clone: The junction departs from the called germline gene at one end, perhaps through a read error. The V and J genes are TRBV4-3 and TRBJ1-1, with D possibly being TRBD1 (5 bases). The CDR3 is made up of 15 amino acids. Germline-derived CDR1 and CDR2 are LGHNA and YSLEER. Here the CDR3 DNA reads TGCGCCAACAGCCAAGAAGACAGAGGAAACACTGAAGCTTTCTTT. Translated: CANSQEDRGNTEAFF.

V is TRBV29-1 and J is TRBJ1-5, with 8 nucleotides matching TRBD1. The CDR3 contains 13 residues. The ends lost 6 bases at V and 5 bases at J; junction bases unmatched: 6. Looked up from germline, CDR1 is SQVTM and CDR2 is ANQGSEA. CDR3 amino acids: CSVTTGVDQPQHF. The CDR3 DNA is TGCAGCGTGACGACAGGGGTGGATCAGCCCCAGCATTTT.

J is TRBJ1-2 and V is TRBV2; TRBD1 matches 7 bases. The CDR3 contains 13 residues. Germline loops: CDR1 SNHLY, CDR2 FYNNEI. The junction had 10 bases not matched to a gene; V was cut back by 8 bases and J by 7 bases. CDR3 loop: CASRDSATLGYTF. CDR3 coding DNA: TGTGCCAGCCGGGACAGTGCGACCCTTGGCTACACCTTC.

In regard to this clone: A much more abundant neighbour one base away suggests this may be a read error. The same CDR3 can be traced to other DNA sequences in this sample. The CDR3 coding sequence is TGTGCCAGCAGCCCTAGCACAGATACGCAGTATTTT. Encoded protein: CASSPSTDTQYF. V is TRBV28 and J is TRBJ2-3, with D unresolved. The length of the CDR3 is 12 residues. Per germline, CDR1 MDHEN and CDR2 SYDVKM. V gave up 6 bases and J gave up 0 bases, with 4 bases separating them. The whole variable domain, remainder taken from reference TRBV28 and TRBJ2-3, is DVKVTQSSRYLVKRTGEKVFLECVQDMDHENMFWYRQDPGLGLRLIYFSYDVKMKEKGDIPEGYSVSREKKERFSLILESASTNQTSMYLCASSPSTDTQYFGPGTRLTVL.

V and J are TRBV6-5 and TRBJ2-4; D not resolved. Germline V gene data show CDR1 as MNHEY and CDR2 as SVGAGI. This CDR3 has 15 residues. V was trimmed by 6 bases and J by 9 bases, leaving 21 bases between them. The CDR3 DNA reads TGTGCCAGCAGCCTATCTTCTATCGGCAGGACCATTCAGTACTTC. This translates into CASSLSSIGRTIQYF.

The chain has TRBV7-8 and TRBJ2-1; 15 bases line up with TRBD2. V gave up 3 bases and J gave up 1 base; unmatched junction bases: 10. The CDR3 extends over 20 amino acids. The germline V gene has CDR1 SGHVS and CDR2 FQNEAQ. The CDR3 loop is CASSLTPGLAGGSSYNEQFF. CDR3 DNA: TGTGCCAGCAGCTTGACCCCGGGACTAGCGGGAGGTAGTTCCTACAATGAGCAGTTCTTC.

A word on this clone: Other DNA variants within this sample encode the same CDR3. This chain connects TRBV11-2 to TRBJ1-2; D gene ambiguous. The CDR3 sequence is 12 residues long. The germline CDR1 and CDR2 sequences are SGHAT and FQNNGV. Trimming removed 5 bases at V and 5 bases at J, with 9 bases between. CDR3 bases: TGTGCCAGCAGCGCCCAAGGATATGGCTACACCTTC. This sequence encodes CASSAQGYGYTF.

The chain links TRBV7-9 to TRBJ1-4, with 7 bases lining up with TRBD1. Germline-derived CDR1 and CDR2 are SEHNR and FQNEAQ (reference sequence). V gave up 5 bases and J gave up 4 bases; unmatched junction bases: 7. This CDR3 is built from 15 residues. CDR3 DNA: TGTGCCAGCAGCGCGCAACAGGGGAGTAATGAAAAACTGTTTTTT. This translates into CASSAQQGSNEKLFF.

Here the CDR3 reads CASWEGGSTNEKLFF. In DNA form, the CDR3 reads TGTGCCAGTTGGGAGGGGGGCTCAACTAATGAAAAACTGTTTTTT. V and J are TRBV6-6 and TRBJ1-4, with TRBD1 as a possible D gene (6 bases). Germline-derived CDR1 and CDR2 are MNHNY and SVGAGI (reference sequence). This CDR3 has 15 amino acids. The ends were cut back, 9 bases at V and 0 bases at J, with 14 bases in the middle.

The V gene is TRBV6-5, the J gene TRBJ1-2; D gene ambiguous. V lost 4 bases, J lost 2 bases, and 8 bases lay in between. Germline V CDR1 and CDR2: MNHEY, SVGAGI. The CDR3 length is 13 residues. CDR3 DNA: TGTGCCAGCAGTTTCGACGGGAACTATGGCTACACCTTC. The encoded protein is CASSFDGNYGYTF.

Concerning this clone: This CDR3 is also generated by other DNA sequences in the sample. V is TRBV7-9 and J is TRBJ1-1; TRBD1 is a possible D gene (6 bases). CDR1 is SEHNR, CDR2 FQNEAQ, per germline (reference sequence). The ends were cut back, 1 base at V and 2 bases at J, with 8 bases in the middle. CDR3 length: 14 residues. The CDR3 region is CASSLGQVNTEAFF. CDR3 in DNA: TGTGCCAGCAGCTTAGGACAGGTAAACACTGAAGCTTTCTTT.

The rearrangement joins TRBV19 to TRBJ2-7; 8 nucleotides agree with TRBD2. This CDR3 is 16 amino acids long. From germline, CDR1 is LNHDA and CDR2 SQIVND (reference sequence). Trimming at V came to 9 bases and at J to 3 bases, leaving 16 bases not matched to a gene. The CDR3 here is CASRVGGAGGNYEQYF. DNA for the CDR3: TGTGCCAGCCGAGTGGGTGGTGCGGGAGGCAACTACGAGCAGTACTTC.

The rearrangement uses TRBV5-8 and TRBJ2-7; 10 bases align to TRBD1. Germline CDR1 SGHTS, CDR2 YDEGEE. This CDR3 has 16 amino acids. V shed 4 bases and J 0 bases; nucleotides not matched to a gene: 7. CDR3 residues: CASSPTGTGASYEQYF. The CDR3 DNA reads TGTGCCAGCAGCCCGACCGGGACAGGGGCCTCCTACGAGCAGTACTTC. Variable domain in full (rest from reference TRBV5-8 and TRBJ2-7): EAGVTQSPTHLIKTRGQQATLRCSPISGHTSVYWYQQALGLGLQFLLWYDEGEERNRGNFPPRFSGRQFPNYSSELNVNALELEDSALYLCASSPTGTGASYEQYFGPGTRLTVT.

This chain uses TRBV7-3 with TRBJ2-5; 7 bases match TRBD1. The germline V gene encodes CDR1 SGHTA and CDR2 FQGTGA. The CDR3 length is 14 residues. V trimming: 5 bases; J trimming: 5 bases; junction bases outside the gene matches: 8. The CDR3 bases are TGTGCCAGCAGCATCACAGGGGTGGGGGAGACCCAGTACTTC. As protein: CASSITGVGETQYF.

V is TRBV19 and J is TRBJ1-5; 10 nucleotides line up with TRBD1. This CDR3 has 15 residues. Per germline, CDR1 LNHDA and CDR2 SQIVND (reference sequence). V was clipped by 3 bases and J by 4 bases; unmatched bases: 3. CDR3 nucleotide sequence: TGTGCCAGTAGTATCCGGGGACAGGGGAATCAGCCCCAGCATTTT. This translates into CASSIRGQGNQPQHF.

This rearrangement joins TRBV7-9 to TRBJ1-1, with 8 positions matching TRBD1. Trimming at V came to 6 bases and at J to 0 bases, leaving 3 bases not matched to a gene. CDR1 is SEHNR and CDR2 is FQNEAQ in the germline V gene (reference sequence). The CDR3 length is 14 residues. The CDR3 is CASRNRGMNTEAFF. The CDR3 DNA reads as TGTGCCAGCAGAAACAGGGGGATGAACACTGAAGCTTTCTTT.